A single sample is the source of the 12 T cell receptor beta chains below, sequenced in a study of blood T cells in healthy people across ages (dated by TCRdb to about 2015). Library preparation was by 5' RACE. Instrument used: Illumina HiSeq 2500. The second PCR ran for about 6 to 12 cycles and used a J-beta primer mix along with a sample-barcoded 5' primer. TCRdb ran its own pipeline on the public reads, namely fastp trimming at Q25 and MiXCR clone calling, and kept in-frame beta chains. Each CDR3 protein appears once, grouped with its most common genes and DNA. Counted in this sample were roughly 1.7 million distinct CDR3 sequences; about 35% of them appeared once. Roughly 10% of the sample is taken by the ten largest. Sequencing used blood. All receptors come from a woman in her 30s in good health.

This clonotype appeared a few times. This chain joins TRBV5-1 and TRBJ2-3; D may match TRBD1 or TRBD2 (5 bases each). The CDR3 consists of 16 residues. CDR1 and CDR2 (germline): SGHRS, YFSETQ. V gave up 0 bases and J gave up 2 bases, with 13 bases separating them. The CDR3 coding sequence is TGCGCCAGCAGCTTGGTGGGGACCCCTCTCACAGATACGCAGTATTTT. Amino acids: CASSLVGTPLTDTQYF.

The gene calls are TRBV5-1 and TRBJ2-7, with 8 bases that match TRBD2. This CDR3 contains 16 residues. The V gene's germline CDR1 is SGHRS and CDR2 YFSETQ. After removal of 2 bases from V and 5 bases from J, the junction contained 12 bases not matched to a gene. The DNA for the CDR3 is TGCGCCAGCAGCTTAGATAGCGGGAACCTTCGGAACGAGCAGTACTTC. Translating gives CASSLDSGNLRNEQYF.

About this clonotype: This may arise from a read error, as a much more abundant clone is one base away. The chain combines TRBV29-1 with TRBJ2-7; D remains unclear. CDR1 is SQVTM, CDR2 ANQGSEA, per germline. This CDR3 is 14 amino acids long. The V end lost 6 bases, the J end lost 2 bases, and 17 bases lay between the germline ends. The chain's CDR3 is CSVFRAELPYEQYF. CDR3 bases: TGCAGCGTATTCCGGGCGGAACTGCCCTACGAGCAGTACTTC.

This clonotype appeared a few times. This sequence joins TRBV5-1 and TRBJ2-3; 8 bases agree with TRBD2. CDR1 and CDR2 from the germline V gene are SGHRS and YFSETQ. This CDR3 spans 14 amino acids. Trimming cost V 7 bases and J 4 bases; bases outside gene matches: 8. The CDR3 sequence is CASGPSGSSDTQYF. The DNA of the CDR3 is TGCGCCAGCGGGCCCAGCGGGAGTTCAGATACGCAGTATTTT.

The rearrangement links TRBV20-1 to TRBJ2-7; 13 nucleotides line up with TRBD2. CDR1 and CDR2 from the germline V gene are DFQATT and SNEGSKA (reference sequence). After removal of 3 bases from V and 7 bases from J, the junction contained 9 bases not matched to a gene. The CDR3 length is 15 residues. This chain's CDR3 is CSASRLAGGPGEQYF. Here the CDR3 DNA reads TGCAGTGCTAGTAGACTAGCGGGAGGCCCCGGGGAGCAGTACTTC.

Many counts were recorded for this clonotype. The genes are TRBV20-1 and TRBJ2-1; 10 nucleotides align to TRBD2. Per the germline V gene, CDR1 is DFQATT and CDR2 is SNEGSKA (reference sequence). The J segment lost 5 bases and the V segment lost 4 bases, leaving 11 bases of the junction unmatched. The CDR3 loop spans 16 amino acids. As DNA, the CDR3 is TGCAGTGCTATCTCCTTGGGACTAGCGACCGACAATGAGCAGTTCTTC. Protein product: CSAISLGLATDNEQFF.

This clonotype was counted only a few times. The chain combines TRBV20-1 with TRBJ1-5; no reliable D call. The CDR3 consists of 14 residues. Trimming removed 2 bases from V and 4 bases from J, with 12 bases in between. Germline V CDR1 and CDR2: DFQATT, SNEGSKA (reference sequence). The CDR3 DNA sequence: TGCAGTGCTAGAAGGCAAGCCTTAAATCAGCCCCAGCATTTT. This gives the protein CSARRQALNQPQHF.

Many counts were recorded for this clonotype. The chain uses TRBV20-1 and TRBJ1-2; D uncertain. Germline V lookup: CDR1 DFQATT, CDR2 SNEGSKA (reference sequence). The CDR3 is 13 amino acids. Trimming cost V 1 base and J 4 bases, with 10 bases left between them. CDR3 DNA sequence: TGCAGTGCTAGAGGGGAGGGCAGCTATGGCTACACCTTC. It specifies CSARGEGSYGYTF.

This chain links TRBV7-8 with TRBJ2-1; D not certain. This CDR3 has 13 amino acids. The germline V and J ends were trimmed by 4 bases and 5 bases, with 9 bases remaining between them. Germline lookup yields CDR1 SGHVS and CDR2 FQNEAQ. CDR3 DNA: TGTGCCAGCAGCTATAATAGGGACAATGAGCAGTTCTTC. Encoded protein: CASSYNRDNEQFF.

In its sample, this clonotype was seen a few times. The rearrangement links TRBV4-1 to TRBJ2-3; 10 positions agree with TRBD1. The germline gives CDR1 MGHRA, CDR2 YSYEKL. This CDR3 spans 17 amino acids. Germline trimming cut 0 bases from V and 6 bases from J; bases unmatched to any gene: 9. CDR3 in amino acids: CASSQEGRDRGPDTQYF. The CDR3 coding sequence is TGCGCCAGCAGCCAAGAGGGGCGGGACAGGGGACCCGATACGCAGTATTTT.

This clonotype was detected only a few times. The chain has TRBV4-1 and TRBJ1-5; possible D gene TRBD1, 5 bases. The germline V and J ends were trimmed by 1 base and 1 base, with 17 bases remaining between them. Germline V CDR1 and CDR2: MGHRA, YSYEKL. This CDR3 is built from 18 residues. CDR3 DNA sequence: TGCGCCAGCAGCCAAGGGCGTGTTGGGCAGGGAAGCAATCAGCCCCAGCATTTT. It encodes CASSQGRVGQGSNQPQHF.

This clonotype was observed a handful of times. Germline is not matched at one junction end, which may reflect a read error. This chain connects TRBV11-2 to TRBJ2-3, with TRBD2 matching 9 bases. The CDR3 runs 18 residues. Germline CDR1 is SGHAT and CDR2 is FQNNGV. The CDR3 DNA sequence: TGTGCCAGCAGCTTAGATCGGCTAGCGGGACGACACGCAGATACGCGGTATTTT. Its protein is CASSLDRLAGRHADTRYF. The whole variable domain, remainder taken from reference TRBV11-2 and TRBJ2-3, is EAGVAQSPRYKIIEKRQSVAFWCNPISGHATLYWYQQILGQGPKLLIQFQNNGVVDDSQLPKDRFSAERLKGVDSTLKIQPAKLEDSAVYLCASSLDRLAGRHADTRYFGPGTRLTVL.